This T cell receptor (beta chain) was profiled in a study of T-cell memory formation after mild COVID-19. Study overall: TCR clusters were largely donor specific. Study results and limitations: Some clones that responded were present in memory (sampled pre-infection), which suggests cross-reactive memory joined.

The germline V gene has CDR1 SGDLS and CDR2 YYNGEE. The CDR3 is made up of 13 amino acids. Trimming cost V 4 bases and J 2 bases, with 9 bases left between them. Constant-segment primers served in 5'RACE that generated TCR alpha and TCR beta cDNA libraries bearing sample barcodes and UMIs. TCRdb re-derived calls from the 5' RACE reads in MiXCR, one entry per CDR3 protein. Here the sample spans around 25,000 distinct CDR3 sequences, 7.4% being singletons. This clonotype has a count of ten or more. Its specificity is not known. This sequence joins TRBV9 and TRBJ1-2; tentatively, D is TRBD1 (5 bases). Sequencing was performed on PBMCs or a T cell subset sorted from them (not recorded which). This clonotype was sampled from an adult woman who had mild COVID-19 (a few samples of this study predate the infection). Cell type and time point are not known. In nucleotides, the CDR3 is TGTGCCAGCAGCCGTGACAGAAACTATGGCTACACCTTC. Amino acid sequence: CASSRDRNYGYTF.